What follows are 26 T cell receptor beta chains derived from one specimen sequenced in a study of cytomegalovirus exposure and HLA in healthy donors. Vbeta (60) and Jbeta (13) primers were used in the PCR. Sequencing was performed with immunoSEQ multiplex PCR; in TCRdb, only in-frame clones are kept and a portion is missing. The table includes about 76,000 clones, under 80% detected once. Sequenced sample: PBMCs. These receptor sequences come from a male donor in good health and CMV-seropositive.

This clone showed up just once. This chain links TRBV11-3 with TRBJ2-5, with a tentative D call TRBD2 (6 bases). The CDR3 consists of 14 residues. In germline, CDR1 is SGHNT, CDR2 YENEEA. V was trimmed by 1 base and J by 1 base, leaving 7 bases between them. As DNA, the CDR3 is TGTGCCAGCAGCTTAGGCGGGATCCAAGAGACCCAGTACTTC. Translated: CASSLGGIQETQYF.

This rearrangement joins TRBV19 to TRBJ1-5; 7 nucleotides match TRBD1. V shed 9 bases and J 3 bases; nucleotides not matched to a gene: 2. This CDR3 is built from 12 residues. Looked up from germline, CDR1 is LNHDA and CDR2 is SQIVND (reference sequence). The CDR3 DNA reads TGTGCCAGCAGGGGGACCAATCAGCCCCAGCATTTT. Protein product: CASRGTNQPQHF.

This clone was observed a handful of times. This chain links TRBV14 with TRBJ2-3; 8 bases are a match to TRBD2. Germline V gives CDR1 SGHDN, CDR2 FVKESK. Germline trimming cut 2 bases from V and 3 bases from J; bases unmatched to any gene: 7. This CDR3 region has 16 residues. The DNA for the CDR3 is TGTGCCAGCAGCCAATTTAGGGGCGGGAGGACAGATACGCAGTATTTT. As protein: CASSQFRGGRTDTQYF.

The gene calls are TRBV5-6 and TRBJ2-7; 8 bases agree with TRBD1. CDR1 is SGHDT, CDR2 YYEEEE, per germline. The CDR3 spans 15 residues. With V trimmed by 6 bases and J by 4 bases, 12 bases remained unmatched. The CDR3, as DNA: TGTGCCAGCAACAACCTACACAGGGGGTCGTACGAGCAGTACTTC. Its translation is CASNNLHRGSYEQYF.

This clone was picked up a small number of times. V and J are TRBV7-8 and TRBJ1-6; 7 nucleotides agree with TRBD1. Germline V gene data show CDR1 as SGHVS and CDR2 as FQNEAQ. This CDR3 is built from 14 residues. V shed 5 bases and J 4 bases; nucleotides not matched to a gene: 2. CDR3 coding DNA: TGTGCCAGCAGCCAGGGGGGTTATAATTCACCCCTCCACTTT. This translates into CASSQGGYNSPLHF.

The chain carries TRBV11-2 and TRBJ1-6; no clear D. The CDR3 contains 15 residues. CDR1 and CDR2 (germline): SGHAT, FQNNGV. V shed 1 base and J shed 3 bases, with 7 bases lying between them. This CDR3 is CASSLVQDYNSPLHF. In DNA, the CDR3 is TGTGCCAGCAGCTTAGTACAAGACTATAATTCACCCCTCCACTTT.

The chain carries TRBV4-2 and TRBJ2-5; a possible D gene is TRBD1 (6 bases). Near its end, the DNA agrees better with TRBJ2-7, so the J call may be wrong. There are 16 residues in the CDR3. Germline loops: CDR1 LGHNA, CDR2 YNFKEQ. CDR3 bases: TGTGCCAGCAGCCATTTCGCAGGACAGCGCTCCTACGAGCAGTACTTC. Amino acid sequence: CASSHFAGQRSYEQYF.

The V and J genes are TRBV27 and TRBJ1-6; D ambiguous. The CDR3 runs 15 residues. The germline V and J ends were trimmed by 2 bases and 2 bases, with 7 bases remaining between them. Germline CDR1 reads MNHEY; CDR2 reads SMNVEV (reference sequence). The CDR3 coding sequence is TGTGCCAGCAGTTTACGAGGGACCTATAATTCACCCCTCCACTTT. Translating it yields CASSLRGTYNSPLHF.

The chain couples TRBV28 to TRBJ1-5; D is uncertain. V was pared by 3 bases and J by 6 bases, with 15 bases between. The CDR3 has 15 residues. Germline V CDR1 and CDR2: MDHEN, SYDVKM. The CDR3 region is CASSFEVGGSQPQHF. CDR3 coding DNA: TGTGCCAGCAGTTTTGAAGTAGGAGGGAGTCAGCCCCAGCATTTT. The full variable domain, its missing parts supplied by reference TRBV28 and TRBJ1-5, is DVKVTQSSRYLVKRTGEKVFLECVQDMDHENMFWYRQDPGLGLRLIYFSYDVKMKEKGDIPEGYSVSREKKERFSLILESASTNQTSMYLCASSFEVGGSQPQHFGDGTRLSIL.

The chain uses TRBV7-9 and TRBJ2-5; a weak D match, TRBD1 (6 bases). The tail of the sequence fits TRBJ2-7 better, so the J call may be wrong. This CDR3 is 17 amino acids long. Germline V CDR1 and CDR2: SEHNR, FQNEAQ (reference sequence). This CDR3 reads CASSPLAGQHGRYEQYF. CDR3 DNA sequence: TGTGCCAGCAGCCCCTTAGCTGGACAGCATGGAAGGTACGAGCAGTACTTC.

This chain uses TRBV7-9 with TRBJ2-1; D perhaps matches TRBD2 (5 bases). The germline V gene has CDR1 SEHNR and CDR2 FQNEAQ (reference sequence). CDR3 length: 14 amino acids. V lost 5 bases to trimming and J lost 3 bases, with 11 bases between them. The CDR3 sequence is CASSQSRDYNEQFF. The CDR3, as DNA: TGTGCCAGCAGCCAATCCCGGGACTACAATGAGCAGTTCTTC.

V usage is TRBV30 and J usage is TRBJ2-3; 12 bases fit TRBD2. The V and J ends lost 4 bases and 10 bases, in that order; junction bases with no gene match: 9. The CDR3 covers 14 residues. Per the germline V gene, CDR1 is GTSNPN and CDR2 is SVGIG (reference sequence). The CDR3 loop reads CAWTRLAGVAPQYF. The CDR3, as DNA: TGTGCCTGGACTAGACTAGCGGGAGTAGCTCCGCAGTATTTT.

The rearrangement joins TRBV27 to TRBJ2-5; a weak D match, TRBD2 (5 bases). The end of the DNA fits TRBJ2-7 better, so the J call may be wrong. Germline CDR1 reads MNHEY; CDR2 reads SMNVEV (reference sequence). The CDR3 runs 17 residues. Written as DNA, the CDR3 is TGTGCCAGCAGCCCAACACCCCCCGGGGTATTTAACTACGAGCAGTACTTC. It is translated as CASSPTPPGVFNYEQYF.

The chain is built from TRBV27 and TRBJ2-5, with 8 positions matching TRBD1. The trim removed 5 bases at V and 8 bases at J, leaving 10 bases unmatched. The germline V gene has CDR1 MNHEY and CDR2 SMNVEV (reference sequence). The CDR3 is 14 amino acids. Written as DNA, the CDR3 is TGTGCCAGCAGTCCACAATGGGACAGGTCAACCCAGTACTTC. It translates to CASSPQWDRSTQYF.

This clone was counted a single time. This CDR3 reads CASSSDRNQPQHF. CDR3 DNA: TGTGCCAGCAGTAGTGACAGGAATCAGCCCCAGCATTTT. The rearrangement uses TRBV11-2 and TRBJ1-5; tentatively, D is TRBD1 (6 bases). With 6 bases removed from V and 4 bases from J, the gap between germline ends came to 10 bases. The CDR3 runs to 13 residues. Germline assignment: CDR1 SGHAT and CDR2 FQNNGV.

The rearrangement joins TRBV29-1 to TRBJ2-3, with D unresolved. Germline V gene lookup returns CDR1 SQVTM and CDR2 ANQGSEA. This CDR3 is built from 11 residues. Trimming took 7 bases from V and 4 from J, leaving 9 bases between them. CDR3 sequence (DNA): TGCAGCGGAAGACTCTCAGATACGCAGTATTTT. Amino acids: CSGRLSDTQYF.

V gene TRBV12-1 combines with J gene TRBJ2-7; the tabulated D call, TRBD2, remains unverified against the DNA. TRBV12-1 is a pseudogene locus. The CDR3 has 19 residues. The CDR3, as DNA: TGTGCCAGCAGCTTTGGGGGGACTAGCGGGGGGCTTAGTTCCTACGAGCAGTACTTC. Amino acid sequence: CASSFGGTSGGLSSYEQYF.

The rearrangement links TRBV6-5 to TRBJ2-1, with 8 bases lining up with TRBD2. The V and J ends lost 0 bases and 7 bases, in that order; junction bases with no gene match: 8. The CDR3 totals 16 residues. The V gene's germline CDR1 is MNHEY and CDR2 SVGAGI. The CDR3 reads CASSYSSTGGRNEQFF. The CDR3, as DNA: TGTGCCAGCAGTTACTCGTCGACGGGGGGGCGGAATGAGCAGTTCTTC.

This clone was counted a single time. Here the CDR3 reads CASSSLTGPQGGYTF. In DNA, the CDR3 is TGTGCCAGCAGTTCCTTGACAGGCCCCCAAGGTGGCTACACCTTC. The J gene is TRBJ1-2, the V gene TRBV6-5, with D possibly TRBD1 on 6 matching bases. V gave up 4 bases and J gave up 7 bases, with 19 bases separating them. The germline V gene encodes CDR1 MNHEY and CDR2 SVGAGI. The CDR3 sequence is 15 residues long.

The CDR3 DNA follows: TGTGCCAGCACTTTGACAGTGAACACTGAAGCTTTCTTT. Amino acids: CASTLTVNTEAFF. V is TRBV6-6 and J is TRBJ1-1, with a possible D match to TRBD1 (5 bases). Germline V gene lookup returns CDR1 MNHNY and CDR2 SVGAGI (reference sequence). CDR3 size: 13 residues. Trimming removed 7 bases at V and 0 bases at J, with 9 bases between.

The rearrangement uses TRBV4-1 and TRBJ1-4; D remains ambiguous. CDR1 is MGHRA and CDR2 is YSYEKL in the germline V gene. With 0 bases removed from V and 3 bases from J, the gap between germline ends came to 11 bases. This CDR3 has 16 residues. The CDR3 nucleotides are TGCGCCAGCAGCCAAGATGGTTACAGCTCTAATGAAAAACTGTTTTTT. Its translation: CASSQDGYSSNEKLFF.

A few counts support this clone. The rearrangement joins TRBV30 to TRBJ2-7; 7 bases line up with TRBD2. Germline values: CDR1 GTSNPN, CDR2 SVGIG (reference sequence). The CDR3 spans 13 residues. V was clipped by 4 bases and J by 1 base; unmatched bases: 4. The CDR3 region is CAWKSGKSYEQYF. DNA for the CDR3: TGTGCCTGGAAGAGCGGGAAATCCTACGAGCAGTACTTC.

The chain employs TRBV4-3 and TRBJ1-2; TRBD1 aligns across 7 bases. CDR1 and CDR2 (germline): LGHNA, YSLEER. The CDR3 is 14 amino acids. V lost 3 bases and J lost 2; bases outside the gene matches: 3. In DNA, the CDR3 is TGCGCCAGCAGCCAGGTGACAGGGAACTATGGCTACACCTTC. Translated, it gives CASSQVTGNYGYTF.

This clone occurred once. The CDR3, as DNA: TGTGCCAGCAGTGTAGGTGGAGGGCCCCCTAAAGAGACCCAGTACTTC. This gives the protein CASSVGGGPPKETQYF. The chain recombines TRBV7-2 with TRBJ2-5; perhaps TRBD2 as D (6 bases). The germline V gene has CDR1 SGHTA and CDR2 FQGNSA. The CDR3 sequence is 16 residues long. Trimming shortened V by 6 bases and J by 3 bases, and 20 bases separated the two germline ends. Using reference TRBV7-2 and TRBJ2-5 for the parts outside the CDR3, the full variable domain is GAGVSQSPSNKVTEKGKDVELRCDPISGHTALYWYRQSLGQGLEFLIYFQGNSAPDKSGLPSDRFSAERTGGSVSTLTIQRTQQEDSAVYLCASSVGGGPPKETQYFGPGTRLLVL.

This chain uses TRBV7-6 with TRBJ2-3; D may be TRBD1 (6 bases). V lost 5 bases to trimming and J lost 0 bases, with 15 bases between them. Germline-derived CDR1 and CDR2 are SGHVS and FNYEAQ. This CDR3 has 16 amino acids. The chain's CDR3 is CASSQPGASSTDTQYF. CDR3 sequence (DNA): TGTGCCAGCAGCCAGCCAGGGGCGTCTAGCACAGATACGCAGTATTTT.

The V call is TRBV21-1, the J call TRBJ2-2; the table names TRBD1, a call not compared with the DNA. TRBV21-1 is flagged as a pseudogene. This CDR3 region has 14 residues. The CDR3 sequence: CASRGRKNTGELFF. CDR3 bases: TGTGCCAGCAGGGGCAGGAAGAACACCGGGGAGCTGTTTTTT.